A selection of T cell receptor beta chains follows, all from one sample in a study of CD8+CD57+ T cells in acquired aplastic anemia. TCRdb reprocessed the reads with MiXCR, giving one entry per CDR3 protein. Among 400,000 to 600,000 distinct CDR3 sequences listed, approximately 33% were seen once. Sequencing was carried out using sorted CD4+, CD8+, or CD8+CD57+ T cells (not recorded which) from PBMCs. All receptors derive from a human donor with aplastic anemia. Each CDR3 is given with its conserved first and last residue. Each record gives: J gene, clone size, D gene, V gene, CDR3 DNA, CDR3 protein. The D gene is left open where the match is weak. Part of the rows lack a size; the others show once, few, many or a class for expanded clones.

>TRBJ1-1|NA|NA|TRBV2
TGTGCCAGCAGTTTCACGGGTAGAGCTTTCTTT
CASSFTGRAFF
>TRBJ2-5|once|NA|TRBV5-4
TGTGCCAGCAGCTCCGGGGGACCCATACAAGAGACCCAGTACTTC
CASSSGGPIQETQYF
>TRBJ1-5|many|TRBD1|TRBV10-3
TGTGCCATCAGTGAGTCTCGGCGGGACAGGGTATGGAATCAGCCCCAGCATTTT
CAISESRRDRVWNQPQHF
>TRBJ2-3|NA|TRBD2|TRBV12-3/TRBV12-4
TGTGCCAGCAGTTCACGACTAGCGGGGGGCCCCACAGATACGCAGTATTTT
CASSSRLAGGPTDTQYF
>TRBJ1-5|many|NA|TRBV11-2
TGTGCCAGCAGCTTAGTTCAGGGGAGCAGTCAGCCCCAGCATTTT
CASSLVQGSSQPQHF
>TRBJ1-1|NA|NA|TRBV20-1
TGCAGTGCTAGAGGGGGCGGTGTGAACACTGAAGCTTTCTTT
CSARGGGVNTEAFF
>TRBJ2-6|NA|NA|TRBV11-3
TGTGCCAGCAGCTTTCAACAGGGTACTGGGGCCAACGTCCTGACTTTC
CASSFQQGTGANVLTF
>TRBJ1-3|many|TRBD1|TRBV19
TGTGCCAGTAGGGGACAGTGGAGCTCTGGAAACACCATATATTTT
CASRGQWSSGNTIYF
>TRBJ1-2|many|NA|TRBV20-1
TGCAGTGCCCCGGACTCTAACTATGGCTACACCTTC
CSAPDSNYGYTF
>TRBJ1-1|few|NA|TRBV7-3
TGTGCCAGCAGCTGGACCGCGACAGACACTGAAGCTTTCTTT
CASSWTATDTEAFF
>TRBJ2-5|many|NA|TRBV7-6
TGTGCCAGCAGCAACGCCTTGCAAGAGACCCAGTACTTC
CASSNALQETQYF
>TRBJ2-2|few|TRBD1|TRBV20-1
TGCAGTGCTAGGAGGGGGCTCACCGGGGAGCTGTTTTTT
CSARRGLTGELFF
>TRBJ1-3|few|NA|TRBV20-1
TGCAGTGCCCCGGACATCTCTGGAAACACCATATATTTT
CSAPDISGNTIYF
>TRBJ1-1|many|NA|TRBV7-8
TGTGCCAGCAGCTTAGTCCGGCAGATGAACACTGAAGCTTTCTTT
CASSLVRQMNTEAFF
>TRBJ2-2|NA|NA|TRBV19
TGTGCCAGTAGTTCCGGGACGGGGAACACCGGGGAGCTGTTTTTT
CASSSGTGNTGELFF
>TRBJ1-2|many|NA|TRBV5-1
TGCGCCAGCAGCTTTGATGCCGCCCATGGCTACACCTTC
CASSFDAAHGYTF
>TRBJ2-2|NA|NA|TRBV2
TGTGCCAGCACTAAGCGGACGAACACCGGGGAGCTGTTTTTT
CASTKRTNTGELFF
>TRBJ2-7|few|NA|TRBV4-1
TGCGCCAGCAGCCAATTGAAGGGCGTCTACGAGCAGTACTTC
CASSQLKGVYEQYF
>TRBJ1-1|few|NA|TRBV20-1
TGCAGTGCTAGCGGGGGCCTGGGGGAAGCTTTCTTT
CSASGGLGEAFF
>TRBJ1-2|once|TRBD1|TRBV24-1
TGTGCCACCAGTGATCCGGGGACAGGGGGTTCCTATGGCTACACCTTC
CATSDPGTGGSYGYTF
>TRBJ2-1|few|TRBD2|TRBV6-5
TGTGCCAGCAGTTTTTTAGCGGGGGGGGCCAATGAGCAGTTCTTC
CASSFLAGGANEQFF
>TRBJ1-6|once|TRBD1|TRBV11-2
TGTGCCAGCAGCTTAGGACCGGGACAGGAGAGCTCACCCCTCCACTTT
CASSLGPGQESSPLHF
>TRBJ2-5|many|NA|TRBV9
TGTGCCAGCAGCGTAGGGCTAGGACGAGAGACCCAGTACTTC
CASSVGLGRETQYF
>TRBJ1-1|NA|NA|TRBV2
TGTGCCAGCAGTCGAGTCGACCTCGGGAACACTGAAGCTTTCTTT
CASSRVDLGNTEAFF
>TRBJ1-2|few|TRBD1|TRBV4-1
TGCGCCAGCAGCCACCCTGGCAGGGGGGGTGGCTACACCTTC
CASSHPGRGGGYTF
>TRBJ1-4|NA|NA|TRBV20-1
TGCAGTGCTAGCTTCTACCGGGTCTACAATGAAAAACTGTTTTTT
CSASFYRVYNEKLFF
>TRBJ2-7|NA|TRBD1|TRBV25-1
TGCGCCAGCAGCTTAACCGGGACAGGGTACCACGAGCAGCACTTC
CASSLTGTGYHEQHF
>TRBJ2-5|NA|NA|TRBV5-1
TGCGCCAGCAGCTTGGAGGGAAGGGAGACCCAGTACTTC
CASSLEGRETQYF
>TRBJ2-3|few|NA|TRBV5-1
TGCGCCAGCAGCTCGGGGACAAGCCAAACAGATACGCAGTATTTT
CASSSGTSQTDTQYF
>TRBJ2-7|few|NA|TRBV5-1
TGCGCCAGCAGCGCCAGGAACAGGGCCTCCTACGAGCAGTACTTC
CASSARNRASYEQYF
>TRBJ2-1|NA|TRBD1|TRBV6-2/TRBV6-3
TGTGCCAGCAGTTCAACCGGGACAGGTGCCAATGAGCAGTTCTTC
CASSSTGTGANEQFF
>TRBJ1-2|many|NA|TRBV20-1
TGCAGTGCTAGTTGGGGAGCCGGCTACACCTTC
CSASWGAGYTF
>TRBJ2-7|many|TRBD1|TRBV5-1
TGCGCCAGCAGTTCGGGACAGCAGACCTACGAGCAGTACTTC
CASSSGQQTYEQYF
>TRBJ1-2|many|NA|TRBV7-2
TGTGCCAGCAGCTTAGATGGGGGACTCTATGGCTACACCTTC
CASSLDGGLYGYTF
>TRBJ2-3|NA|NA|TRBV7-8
TGTGCCAGCAGTCCGACTAGGTCCGCAGATACGCAGTATTTT
CASSPTRSADTQYF
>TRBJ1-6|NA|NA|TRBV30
TGTGCCTGGAGTCTACCGGGGGTCGGACCCCTCCACTTT
CAWSLPGVGPLHF
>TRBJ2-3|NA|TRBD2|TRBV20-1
TGCAGTGCTCAGACTAGCGGTAGCACAGATACGCAGTATTTT
CSAQTSGSTDTQYF
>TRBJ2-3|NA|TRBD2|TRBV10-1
TGCGCCAGCAGTGAACCATCTAGCGGGGAAAGCACAGATACGCAGTATTTT
CASSEPSSGESTDTQYF
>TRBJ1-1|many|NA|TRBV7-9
TGTGCCAGCAGCGAAGAGGGAGAAGCTTTCTTT
CASSEEGEAFF
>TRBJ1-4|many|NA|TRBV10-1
TGCGCCAGGGGGGGGTCAGCTAATGAAAAACTGTTTTTT
CARGGSANEKLFF
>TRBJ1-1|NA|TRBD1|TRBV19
TGTGCCACCGGACAGGCGAGCTCTGAAGCTTTCTTT
CATGQASSEAFF
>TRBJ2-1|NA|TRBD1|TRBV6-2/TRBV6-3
TGTGCCAGCAGCTATGAGACAGGGGGCTTCTACAATGAGCAGTTCTTC
CASSYETGGFYNEQFF
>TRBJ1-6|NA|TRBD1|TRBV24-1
TGTGCCACCAGTGATGATGGGACAGGGGTCCCGACACCCCTCCACTTT
CATSDDGTGVPTPLHF
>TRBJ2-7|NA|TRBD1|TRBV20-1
TGCAGTGCTAGCGAGGGGACAGGGAGCTCCTACGAGCAGTACTTC
CSASEGTGSSYEQYF
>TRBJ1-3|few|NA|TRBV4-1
TGCGCCAGCAGCCAAAAAGGACCCCTCTCTGGAAACACCATATATTTT
CASSQKGPLSGNTIYF
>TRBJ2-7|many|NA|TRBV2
TGTGCCAGCAGTCCCCCCGGGGGACCAGAGGGGCAGTACTTC
CASSPPGGPEGQYF
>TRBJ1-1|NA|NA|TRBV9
TGTGCCAGCAGCCCTTGGACAGAGGGCACTGAAGCTTTCTTT
CASSPWTEGTEAFF
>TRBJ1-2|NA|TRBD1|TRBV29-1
TGCAGCGTCGGGACAGCTTCGGTGGAGGGCTACACCTTC
CSVGTASVEGYTF
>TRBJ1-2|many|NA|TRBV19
TGTGCCAGTAGGGAAGCTAACTATGGCTACACCTTC
CASREANYGYTF
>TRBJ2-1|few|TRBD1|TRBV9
TGTGCCAGCAGCTTACAGGGGGCATCCCACAATGAGCAGTTCTTC
CASSLQGASHNEQFF
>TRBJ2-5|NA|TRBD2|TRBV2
TGTGCCAGCAGAAGAGGGACTAGCGGGGGGGCCCTGCAAGAGACCCAGTACTTC
CASRRGTSGGALQETQYF
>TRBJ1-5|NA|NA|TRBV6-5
TGTGCCAGCAGTTACGAGGTAAACTATAGCAATCAGCCCCAGCATTTT
CASSYEVNYSNQPQHF
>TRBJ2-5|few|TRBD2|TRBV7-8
TGTGCCTGGAGTTTAGCGGGGCAAGAGACCCAGTACTTC
CAWSLAGQETQYF
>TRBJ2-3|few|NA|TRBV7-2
TGTGCCAGCAGCTCGGCCCACGGGTACGATACGCAGTATTTT
CASSSAHGYDTQYF
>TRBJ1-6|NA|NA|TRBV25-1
TGTGCCAGCAGCTTGGCCGCGGGGGCTGTGAATTCACCCCTCCACTTT
CASSLAAGAVNSPLHF
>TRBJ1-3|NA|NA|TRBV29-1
TGTGCCAGCTCATCCTACGACCCAGGCTCTGGAAACACCATATATTTT
CASSSYDPGSGNTIYF
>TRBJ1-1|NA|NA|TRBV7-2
TGTGCCAGCAGACCCCGGACACAGAACACTGAAGCTTTCTTT
CASRPRTQNTEAFF
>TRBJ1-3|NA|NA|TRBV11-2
TGTGCCAGCAGCCAAACCGGACAGCTCCTCTCTGGAAACACCATATATTTT
CASSQTGQLLSGNTIYF
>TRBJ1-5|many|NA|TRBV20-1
TGCAGTGCTTCCCCCCGGGGTGGGCAGCCCCAGCATTTT
CSASPRGGQPQHF
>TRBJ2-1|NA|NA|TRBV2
TGTGCCAGCAGTGGTGTAGAGAACACTGAGCAGTTCTTC
CASSGVENTEQFF